These 27 T cell receptor beta chains came from one sample sequenced in a study of cytomegalovirus exposure and HLA in healthy donors. The primer mix had 60 Vbeta and 13 Jbeta primers. Data came from immunoSEQ multiplex PCR; TCRdb stores just in-frame clones and leaves some out. There are over 100,000 clones in the sample, with approximately 1.8% held by the top ten. Sequences were obtained from PBMCs. The receptors originated from a man between 18 and 29 years old in good health and CMV-seronegative.

The chain links TRBV5-4 to TRBJ1-3, with no clear D. The CDR3 loop spans 15 amino acids. Trimming shortened V by 4 bases and J by 0 bases, and 11 bases separated the two germline ends. Looked up from germline, CDR1 is SGHNT and CDR2 is YYREEE (reference sequence). In DNA, the CDR3 is TGTGCCAGCAGCCAGGAACGGAACTCTGGAAACACCATATATTTT. Translating gives CASSQERNSGNTIYF.

This chain joins TRBV29-1 and TRBJ2-4, with 10 nucleotides matching TRBD1. This CDR3 contains 15 residues. CDR1 is SQVTM, CDR2 ANQGSEA, per germline. V shed 3 bases and J 5 bases; nucleotides not matched to a gene: 7. The CDR3 here is CSVDVGTGVENIQYF. As DNA, the CDR3 is TGCAGCGTTGATGTTGGGACAGGGGTGGAAAACATTCAGTACTTC.

V is TRBV9 and J is TRBJ1-1; 12 nucleotides agree with TRBD1. V was pared by 3 bases and J by 11 bases, with 5 bases of the junction left unmatched. This CDR3 region has 13 residues. Germline loops: CDR1 SGDLS, CDR2 YYNGEE. CDR3 sequence reads: CASSGGTGGGAFF. CDR3 bases: TGTGCCAGCAGCGGCGGGACAGGGGGCGGCGCTTTCTTT.

The chain has TRBV28 and TRBJ1-1, with 10 bases aligning to TRBD1. There are 15 residues in the CDR3. Per the germline V gene, CDR1 is MDHEN and CDR2 is SYDVKM. The V segment lost 5 bases and the J segment 5 bases; nucleotides outside the gene matches: 8. The CDR3 loop reads CASSGLGTGETEAFF. In DNA form, the CDR3 reads TGTGCCAGCAGTGGCCTCGGGACAGGGGAAACTGAAGCTTTCTTT.

The V call is TRBV9, the J call TRBJ1-6, with D possibly matching TRBD1 (6 bases). Trimming removed 0 bases at V and 5 bases at J, with 12 bases between. Germline V gives CDR1 SGDLS, CDR2 YYNGEE. The CDR3 consists of 16 residues. The CDR3 region is CASSVDWGTNNSPLHF. In DNA form, the CDR3 reads TGTGCCAGCAGCGTAGATTGGGGGACAAATAATTCACCCCTCCACTTT.

The chain joins TRBV5-1 to TRBJ1-1; no definite D call. The CDR3 runs 13 residues. The ends were cut back, 0 bases at V and 7 bases at J, with 10 bases in the middle. Germline V gene sequence: CDR1 SGHRS, CDR2 YFSETQ. CDR3: CASSLENQVEAFF. CDR3 sequence (DNA): TGCGCCAGCAGCTTGGAAAATCAGGTTGAAGCTTTCTTT.

The chain links TRBV4-3 to TRBJ1-2; 7 bases line up with TRBD1. Per germline, CDR1 LGHNA and CDR2 YSLEER. V was clipped by 0 bases and J by 5 bases; unmatched bases: 3. There are 14 residues in the CDR3. CDR3 region: CASSQDRDRYGYTF. The CDR3 nucleotides are TGCGCCAGCAGCCAAGATAGGGACAGATATGGCTACACCTTC.

This chain joins TRBV9 and TRBJ2-3, with 8 bases aligning to TRBD2. The CDR3 totals 16 residues. The V gene's germline CDR1 is SGDLS and CDR2 YYNGEE. V shed 6 bases and J 5 bases; nucleotides not matched to a gene: 14. As DNA, the CDR3 is TGTGCCAGCAAGAAAAGCGGGGGTCTCGGCGGAGATACGCAGTATTTT. Translation: CASKKSGGLGGDTQYF. Full variable domain (remainder filled in from reference TRBV9 and TRBJ2-3): DSGVTQTPKHLITATGQRVTLRCSPRSGDLSVYWYQQSLDQGLQFLIQYYNGEERAKGNILERFSAQQFPDLHSELNLSSLELGDSALYFCASKKSGGLGGDTQYFGPGTRLTVL.

The CDR3 loop reads CASSRAGTGGQPQHF. As DNA, the CDR3 is TGTGCCAGCAGTCGGGCGGGGACAGGGGGTCAGCCCCAGCATTTT. V is TRBV6-5 and J is TRBJ1-5; 11 bases match TRBD1. The CDR3 extends over 15 amino acids. The J segment lost 6 bases and the V segment lost 5 bases, leaving 6 bases of the junction unmatched. CDR1 is MNHEY and CDR2 is SVGAGI in the germline V gene.

The CDR3 loop is CASSFRGRAPDTQYF. In DNA form, the CDR3 reads TGTGCCAGCAGTTTTAGAGGGAGGGCCCCAGATACGCAGTATTTT. The chain combines TRBV27 with TRBJ2-3; 7 nucleotides line up with TRBD2. This CDR3 is built from 15 residues. V lost 3 bases to trimming and J lost 4 bases; unmatched junction nucleotides: 7. Germline CDR1 MNHEY, CDR2 SMNVEV (reference sequence).

This chain connects TRBV7-9 to TRBJ1-1; D call uncertain. The CDR3 totals 13 residues. Trimming left V 1 base short and J 1 base short, with 4 bases between. Germline lookup yields CDR1 SEHNR and CDR2 FQNEAQ (reference sequence). CDR3 bases: TGTGCCAGCAGCTTAGAAGCGAACACTGAAGCTTTCTTT. It is translated as CASSLEANTEAFF.

V and J are TRBV7-7 and TRBJ1-1; 9 bases match TRBD1. CDR3 length: 13 amino acids. From germline, CDR1 is SSHAT and CDR2 FNYEAQ (reference sequence). The V and J ends lost 6 bases and 3 bases, in that order; junction bases with no gene match: 2. In DNA form, the CDR3 reads TGTGCCAGCAGTAGGGACAGGGACACTGAAGCTTTCTTT. This gives the protein CASSRDRDTEAFF. Based on the CDR3 plus reference TRBV7-7 and TRBJ1-1, the full variable domain is GAGVSQSPRYKVTKRGQDVTLRCDPISSHATLYWYQQALGQGPEFLTYFNYEAQPDKSGLPSDRFSAERPEGSISTLTIQRTEQRDSAMYRCASSRDRDTEAFFGQGTRLTVV.

CDR3 region: CASSSMDSQETQYF. The CDR3 DNA reads as TGTGCCAGCAGTTCGATGGACAGCCAAGAGACCCAGTACTTC. This chain joins TRBV28 and TRBJ2-5; D is perhaps TRBD1 (6 bases). Germline V lookup: CDR1 MDHEN, CDR2 SYDVKM. The V gene lost 4 bases and the J gene lost 1 base, with 10 bases spanning the gap. This CDR3 has 14 residues.

The CDR3 DNA reads TGCAGCGTTGAAAGCGGGGACAGGGGGCAAGGCGGGGAGCTGTTTTTT. It specifies CSVESGDRGQGGELFF. The chain is built from TRBV29-1 and TRBJ2-2, with 12 bases aligning to TRBD1. The CDR3 is 16 residues long. J was trimmed by 7 bases and V by 2 bases; bases with no gene match: 8. Germline V gene lookup returns CDR1 SQVTM and CDR2 ANQGSEA.

J is TRBJ1-6 and V is TRBV9, with D possibly TRBD1 on 6 matching bases. The CDR3 spans 15 residues. V lost 4 bases and J 7 bases, leaving 15 bases between the germline ends. CDR1 and CDR2 (germline): SGDLS, YYNGEE. The CDR3, as DNA: TGTGCCAGCAGCCTGAACAGGGACCGAAATTCACCCCTCCACTTT. Its protein is CASSLNRDRNSPLHF.

The rearrangement links TRBV6-5 to TRBJ1-2; 9 bases map to TRBD1. Germline V CDR1 and CDR2: MNHEY, SVGAGI. V lost 2 bases and J lost 6; bases outside the gene matches: 4. The length of the CDR3 is 14 residues. This CDR3 reads CASSYLGTGNGYTF. As DNA, the CDR3 is TGTGCCAGCAGTTACCTCGGGACAGGGAATGGCTACACCTTC.

V gene TRBV4-3 combines with J gene TRBJ1-5; no definite D call. Trimming stripped 3 bases from V and 1 base from J, with 19 bases between. CDR3 length: 18 amino acids. CDR1 and CDR2 from the germline V gene are LGHNA and YSLEER. The CDR3 nucleotides read TGCGCCAGCAGCCAGGACTACGAGCTGTCCATCAGCAATCAGCCCCAGCATTTT. Translation gives CASSQDYELSISNQPQHF.

V usage is TRBV13 and J usage is TRBJ2-4; possible D gene TRBD2, 6 bases. Germline V gene lookup returns CDR1 PRHDT and CDR2 FYEKMQ (reference sequence). The CDR3 totals 16 residues. Trimming left V 4 bases short and J 0 bases short, with 13 bases between. CDR3 in amino acids: CASSSVTGLAKNIQYF. DNA for the CDR3: TGTGCCAGCAGCTCAGTCACGGGACTAGCCAAAAACATTCAGTACTTC.

V and J are TRBV7-9 and TRBJ2-5, with D tentatively TRBD2 (5 bases). CDR1 and CDR2 (germline): SEHNR, FQNEAQ (reference sequence). This CDR3 spans 13 amino acids. Deletions cut 7 bases from V and 8 bases from J, with 17 bases between. The CDR3 loop reads CASTVGVRVTQYF. DNA for the CDR3: TGTGCCAGCACCGTCGGGGTGAGGGTAACCCAGTACTTC.

The chain has TRBV28 and TRBJ2-3; no clear D gene. CDR1 is MDHEN and CDR2 is SYDVKM in the germline V gene. The germline V and J ends were trimmed by 5 bases and 5 bases, with 11 bases remaining between them. The CDR3 extends over 13 amino acids. CDR3 nucleotide sequence: TGTGCCAGCAGTACCTATACTAAAGATACGCAGTATTTT. Encoded protein: CASSTYTKDTQYF.

The chain carries TRBV7-3 and TRBJ1-6, with TRBD1 matching 7 bases. The V segment lost 2 bases and the J segment 2 bases; nucleotides outside the gene matches: 0. CDR3 size: 15 residues. Per germline, CDR1 SGHTA and CDR2 FQGTGA. CDR3 sequence: CASSLDRAYNSPLHF. The CDR3 DNA follows: TGTGCCAGCAGCTTAGACAGGGCCTATAATTCACCCCTCCACTTT.

V gene TRBV4-1 combines with J gene TRBJ1-6; no clear D gene. The CDR3 has 16 amino acids. Germline CDR1 reads MGHRA; CDR2 reads YSYEKL. Trimming cost V 0 bases and J 7 bases, with 13 bases left between them. The CDR3 region has the DNA TGCGCCAGCAGCCAAGAGCGCCCCTCGGGGAATTCACCCCTCCACTTT. Protein product: CASSQERPSGNSPLHF.

The gene calls are TRBV7-9 and TRBJ1-1; 7 nucleotides line up with TRBD1. The CDR3 contains 15 residues. V trimming: 1 base; J trimming: 4 bases; junction bases outside the gene matches: 6. Germline V gene lookup returns CDR1 SEHNR and CDR2 FQNEAQ (reference sequence). CDR3 in amino acids: CASSLVRGSVTEAFF. As DNA, the CDR3 is TGTGCCAGCAGCTTAGTCAGGGGGAGTGTCACTGAAGCTTTCTTT.

The chain employs TRBV4-3 and TRBJ1-5, with 10 bases matching TRBD1. Germline V gives CDR1 LGHNA, CDR2 YSLEER. CDR3 length equals 18 residues. Germline trimming cut 6 bases from V and 7 bases from J; bases unmatched to any gene: 18. The CDR3 nucleotides are TGCGCCAGCAGTCTTAAAGCCGAGACAGGGGGCAACGTGCAGCCCCAGCATTTT. Translated: CASSLKAETGGNVQPQHF.

The chain links TRBV5-8 to TRBJ1-1; TRBD1 agrees at 7 bases. From germline, CDR1 is SGHTS and CDR2 YDEGEE. Trimming at V came to 2 bases and at J to 3 bases, leaving 19 bases not matched to a gene. This CDR3 has 19 residues. This CDR3 is CASSFVQGQNLHDHTEAFF. The CDR3 bases are TGTGCCAGCAGCTTTGTACAGGGGCAGAATTTACATGATCACACTGAAGCTTTCTTT. The variable domain in full, with the rest retrieved from reference TRBV5-8 and TRBJ1-1, is EAGVTQSPTHLIKTRGQQATLRCSPISGHTSVYWYQQALGLGLQFLLWYDEGEERNRGNFPPRFSGRQFPNYSSELNVNALELEDSALYLCASSFVQGQNLHDHTEAFFGQGTRLTVV.

V gene TRBV6-5 combines with J gene TRBJ2-5; D possibly corresponds to TRBD1 (6 bases). This CDR3 is built from 15 residues. Trimming pared 0 bases from V and 2 bases from J, leaving 10 bases between. The germline V gene has CDR1 MNHEY and CDR2 SVGAGI. CDR3 sequence reads: CASSYSGTQQETQYF. The CDR3 DNA reads as TGTGCCAGCAGTTACTCCGGGACACAGCAAGAGACCCAGTACTTC.

V and J are TRBV11-3 and TRBJ2-2; weak D call: TRBD2 (6 bases). V shed 2 bases and J shed 0 bases, with 19 bases lying between them. Germline V gene sequence: CDR1 SGHNT, CDR2 YENEEA. This CDR3 is built from 19 residues. The CDR3 nucleotides read TGTGCCAGCAGCTTAAGTTCCTTGGGAGGCCCTACGAACACCGGGGAGCTGTTTTTT. Protein product: CASSLSSLGGPTNTGELFF.